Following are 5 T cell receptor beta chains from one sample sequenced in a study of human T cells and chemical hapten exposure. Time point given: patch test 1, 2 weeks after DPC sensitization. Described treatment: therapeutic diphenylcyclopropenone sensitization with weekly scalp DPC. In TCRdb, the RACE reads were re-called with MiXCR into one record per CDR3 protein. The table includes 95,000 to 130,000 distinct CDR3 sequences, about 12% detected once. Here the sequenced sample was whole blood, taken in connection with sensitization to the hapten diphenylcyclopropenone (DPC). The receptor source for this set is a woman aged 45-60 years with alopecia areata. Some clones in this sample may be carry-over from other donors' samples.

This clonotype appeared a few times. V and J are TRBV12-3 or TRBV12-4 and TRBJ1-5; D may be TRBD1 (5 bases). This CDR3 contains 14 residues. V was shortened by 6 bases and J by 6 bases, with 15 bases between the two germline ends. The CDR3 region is CASSPGGFSQPQHF. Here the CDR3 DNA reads TGTGCCAGCAGCCCCGGGGGGTTCTCTCAGCCCCAGCATTTT.

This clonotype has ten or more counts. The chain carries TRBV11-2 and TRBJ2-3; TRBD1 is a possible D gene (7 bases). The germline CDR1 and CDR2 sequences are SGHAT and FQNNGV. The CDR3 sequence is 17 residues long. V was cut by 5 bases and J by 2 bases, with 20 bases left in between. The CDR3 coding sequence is TGTGCCAGCAGCCTGACAAGGAGGGGGACAGTCACAGATACGCAGTATTTT. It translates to CASSLTRRGTVTDTQYF. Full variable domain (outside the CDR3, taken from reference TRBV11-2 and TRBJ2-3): EAGVAQSPRYKIIEKRQSVAFWCNPISGHATLYWYQQILGQGPKLLIQFQNNGVVDDSQLPKDRFSAERLKGVDSTLKIQPAKLEDSAVYLCASSLTRRGTVTDTQYFGPGTRLTVL.

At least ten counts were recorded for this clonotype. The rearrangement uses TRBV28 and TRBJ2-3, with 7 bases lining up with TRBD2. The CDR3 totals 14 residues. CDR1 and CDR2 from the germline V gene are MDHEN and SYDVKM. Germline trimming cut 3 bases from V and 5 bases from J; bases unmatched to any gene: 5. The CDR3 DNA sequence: TGTGCCAGCAGTTTGGGGGGGTCGCGAGATACGCAGTATTTT. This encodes CASSLGGSRDTQYF.

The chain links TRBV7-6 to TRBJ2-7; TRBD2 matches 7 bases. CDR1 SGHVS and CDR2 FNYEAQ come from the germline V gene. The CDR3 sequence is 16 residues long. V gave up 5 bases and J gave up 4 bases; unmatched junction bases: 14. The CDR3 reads CASSPLATKSLYEQYF. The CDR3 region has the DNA TGTGCCAGCAGCCCACTAGCGACAAAATCACTTTACGAGCAGTACTTC. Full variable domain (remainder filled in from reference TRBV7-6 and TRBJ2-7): GAGVSQSPRYKVTKRGQDVALRCDPISGHVSLYWYRQALGQGPEFLTYFNYEAQQDKSGLPNDRFSAERPEGSISTLTIQRTEQRDSAMYRCASSPLATKSLYEQYFGPGTRLTVT.

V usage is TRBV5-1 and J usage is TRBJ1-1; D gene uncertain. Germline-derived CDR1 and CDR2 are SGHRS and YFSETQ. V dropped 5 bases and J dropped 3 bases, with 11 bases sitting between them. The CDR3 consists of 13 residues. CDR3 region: CASSNAYYTEAFF. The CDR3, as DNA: TGCGCCAGCAGTAACGCCTATTACACTGAAGCTTTCTTT.